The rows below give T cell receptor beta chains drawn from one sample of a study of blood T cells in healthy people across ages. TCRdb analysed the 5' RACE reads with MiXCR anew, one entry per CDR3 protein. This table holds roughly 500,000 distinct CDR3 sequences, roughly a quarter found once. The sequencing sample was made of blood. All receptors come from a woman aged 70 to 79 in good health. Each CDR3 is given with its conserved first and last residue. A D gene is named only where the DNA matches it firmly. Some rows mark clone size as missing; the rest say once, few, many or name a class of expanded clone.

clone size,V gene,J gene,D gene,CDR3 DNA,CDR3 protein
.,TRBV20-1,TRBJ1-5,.,TGCAGTGCTAGAGCGATGTCTGGTCAGCCCCAGCATTTT,CSARAMSGQPQHF
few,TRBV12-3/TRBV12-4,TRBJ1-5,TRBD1,TGTGCCAGCAGTGACAGACAGGGTGGCGATCAGCCCCAGCATTTT,CASSDRQGGDQPQHF
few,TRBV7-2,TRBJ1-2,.,TGTGCCAGCAGCTTAGGGCCCACCGGCGATGGCTACACCTTC,CASSLGPTGDGYTF
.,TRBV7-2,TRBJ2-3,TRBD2,TGTGCCAGCAGCTCCTGGACTAGCGGGGGGGTTTCTAGCACAGATACGCAGTATTTT,CASSSWTSGGVSSTDTQYF
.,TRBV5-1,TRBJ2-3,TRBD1,TGCGCCAGCAGCCAACAGGGGGCAGATACGCAGTATTTT,CASSQQGADTQYF
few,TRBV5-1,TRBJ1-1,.,TGCGCCAGCAGTTCTAATTTGGACACTGAAGCTTTCTTT,CASSSNLDTEAFF
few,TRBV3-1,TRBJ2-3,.,TGTGCCAGCAGCACACTAGGCAATACGCAGTATTTT,CASSTLGNTQYF
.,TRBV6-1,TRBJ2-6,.,TGTGCCAGCAGTGCCAGAAGCTCTGGGGCCAACGTCCTGACTTTC,CASSARSSGANVLTF
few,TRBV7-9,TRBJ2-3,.,TGTGCCAGCAGCTTAATGGTATCTACAGCGGATACGCAGTATTTT,CASSLMVSTADTQYF
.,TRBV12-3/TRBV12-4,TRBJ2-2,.,TGTGCCAGCAGTTTAAGCGGTCCGACCGGGGAGCTGTTTTTT,CASSLSGPTGELFF
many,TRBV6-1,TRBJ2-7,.,TGTGCCAGCAGTCTAAGACCCCCGGGCCGCCGAACCTACGAGCAGTACTTC,CASSLRPPGRRTYEQYF
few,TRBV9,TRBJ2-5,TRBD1,TGTGCCAGCAGCGCTCCAGGGGGCGAAGAGACCCAGTACTTC,CASSAPGGEETQYF
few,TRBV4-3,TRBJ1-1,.,TGCGCCAGCAGCCAAGATGCGGGGGGAGGGACTGAAGCTTTCTTT,CASSQDAGGGTEAFF
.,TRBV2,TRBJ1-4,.,TGTGCCAGCAGTGTTGAAAAACTGTTTTTT,CASSVEKLFF
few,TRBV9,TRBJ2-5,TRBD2,TGTGCCAGCAGCGTTGTAGCGGGCCAAGAGACCCAGTACTTC,CASSVVAGQETQYF
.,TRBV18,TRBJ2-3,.,TGTGCCAGCTCACCGCGGACCGTCTCAGATACGCAGTATTTT,CASSPRTVSDTQYF
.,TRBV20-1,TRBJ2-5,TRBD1,TGCAGTGCTAGACAGGGGGCCGTCGAGACCCAGTACTTC,CSARQGAVETQYF
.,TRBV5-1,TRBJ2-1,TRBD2,TGCGCCAGCAGCTTTGGACGGCTCGGGACTAGCGGAAATGAGCAGTTCTTC,CASSFGRLGTSGNEQFF
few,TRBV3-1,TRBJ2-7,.,TGTGCCAGCAGCTTCGCCGAGCAGTACTTC,CASSFAEQYF
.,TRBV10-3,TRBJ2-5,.,TGTGCCATCAGCCCAGGGTACCAAGAGACCCAGTACTTC,CAISPGYQETQYF
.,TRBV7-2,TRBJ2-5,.,TGTGCCAGCAGCTCACAGGGCTCCAAGGGTGGGACCCAGTACTTC,CASSSQGSKGGTQYF
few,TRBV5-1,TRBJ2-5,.,TGCGCCAGCAGCGGGGCGACTAGTCTCGCAGAGACCCAGTACTTC,CASSGATSLAETQYF
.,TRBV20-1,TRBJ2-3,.,TGCAGCGCTAGAGATCGTCTAGTAGGTTTAGATACGCAGTATTTT,CSARDRLVGLDTQYF
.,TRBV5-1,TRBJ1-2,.,TGCGCCAGCAGCTCCCAGGGAATTAACTATGGCTACACCTTC,CASSSQGINYGYTF
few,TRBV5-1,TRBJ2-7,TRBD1,TGCGCCAGCAGCTTGACATCGGGGACAGGGTCCTACGAGCAGTACTTC,CASSLTSGTGSYEQYF
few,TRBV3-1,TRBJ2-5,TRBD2,TGTGCCAGCAGCCCTTCCCGTTATCGGGTTAGCGGGGGGTTGAAAGAGACCCAGTACTTC,CASSPSRYRVSGGLKETQYF
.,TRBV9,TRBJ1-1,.,TGTGCCAGCAGCGTCACAGGACAGAACACTGCAGCTTTCTTT,CASSVTGQNTAAFF
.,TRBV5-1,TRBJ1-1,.,TGCGCCAGCAGCTTGATTGGGGGCCAGGGCACTGAAGCTTTCTTT,CASSLIGGQGTEAFF
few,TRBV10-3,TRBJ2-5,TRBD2,TGTGCCATCAGTGGATCCGGGGGGGCCCAAGAGACCCAGTACTTC,CAISGSGGAQETQYF
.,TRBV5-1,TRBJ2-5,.,TGCGCCAGCAGCCGCATGGACCAAGAGACCCAGTACTTC,CASSRMDQETQYF
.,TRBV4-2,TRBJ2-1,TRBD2,TGTGCCAGCAGTCAAGATATCTGGGCTAGCGGGGGGGGAAATGAGCAGTTCTTC,CASSQDIWASGGGNEQFF
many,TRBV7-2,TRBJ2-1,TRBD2,TGTGCCAGCAGCTTGGCGGGGGGGAATGAGCAGTTCTTC,CASSLAGGNEQFF
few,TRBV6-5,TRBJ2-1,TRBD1,TGTGCCAGCCGATCCGGGACAGCAAACAATGAGCAGTTCTTC,CASRSGTANNEQFF
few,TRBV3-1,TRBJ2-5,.,TGTGCCAGCAGCCAAGATTCGGAGACCCAGTACTTC,CASSQDSETQYF
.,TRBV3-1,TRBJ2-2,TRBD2,TGTGCCAGCAGCCAAATCGTCTTAGCGGGGACCGGGGAGCTGTTTTTT,CASSQIVLAGTGELFF
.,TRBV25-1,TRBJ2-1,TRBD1,TGTGCCAGCAGTCCACCGGGACAGCTTTACAATGAGCAGTTCTTC,CASSPPGQLYNEQFF
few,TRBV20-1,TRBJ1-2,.,TGCAGTGCTAGAGATAGGGTCGGAGGGGTCAACTATGGCTACACCTTC,CSARDRVGGVNYGYTF
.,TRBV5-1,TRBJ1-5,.,TGCGCCAGCAGCTTGGGGATTAGCAATCAGCCCCAGCATTTT,CASSLGISNQPQHF
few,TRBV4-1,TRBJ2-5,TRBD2,TGCGCCAGCAGCCAAGATCCTAGCGGGGGGATCCAAGAGACCCAGTACTTC,CASSQDPSGGIQETQYF
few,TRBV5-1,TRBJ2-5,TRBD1,TGCGCCAGCAGCCCCGGTTCAGGGGGAGAGACCCAGTACTTC,CASSPGSGGETQYF
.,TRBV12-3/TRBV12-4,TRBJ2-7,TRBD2,TGTGCCAGCAGTCTGCGGACTAGTGGGAGGGACGAGCAGTACTTC,CASSLRTSGRDEQYF
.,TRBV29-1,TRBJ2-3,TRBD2,TGCACCGCTACCGGGACTAGCGGACGAACTAGCACAGATACGCAGTATTTT,CTATGTSGRTSTDTQYF
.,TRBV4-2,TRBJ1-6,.,TGTGCCAGCAGCCAAGGTGCCAGGTACTCCTATAATTCACCCCTCCACTTT,CASSQGARYSYNSPLHF
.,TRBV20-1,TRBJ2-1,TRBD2,TGCAGTGCTACCGGTAGCGGGGGGCAGGTAAGCTCCTACAATGAGCAGTTCTTC,CSATGSGGQVSSYNEQFF
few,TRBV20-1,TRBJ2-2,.,TGCAGTGCTAGGATCGGGGCGGACGGGGAGCTGTTTTTT,CSARIGADGELFF
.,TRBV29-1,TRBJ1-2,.,TGCAGCGTTGGGGAAAGTACGTATGGCTACACCTTC,CSVGESTYGYTF
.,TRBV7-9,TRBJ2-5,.,TGTGCCAGCAGCTTAGCCAAAGACATAGAAGAGACCCAGTACTTC,CASSLAKDIEETQYF
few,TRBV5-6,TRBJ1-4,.,TGTGCCAGCAGCTTGTTGGACAGAGTTAATGAAAAACTGTTTTTT,CASSLLDRVNEKLFF